The rows below give T cell receptor beta chains drawn from one sample of a study of T cells after yellow fever vaccination. TCRdb re-called the 5' RACE reads with MiXCR, one entry per CDR3 protein. The table has hundreds of thousands of distinct CDR3 sequences, around an eighth seen once. This material consisted of CD4+ T cells sorted from PBMCs, taken 15 days after the yellow fever booster vaccination. These receptors were obtained from a young man who received the YFV17D yellow fever vaccine. Both conserved end residues are part of each CDR3. The D gene is left open where the match is weak. The size of a clone is reported for some rows only, either as once, few or many, or as a class for expanded clones.

J,D,size,V,DNA,CDR3
TRBJ2-3,TRBD1,many,TRBV29-1,TGCAGCGTCAGCCAGGGGGAAGATACGCAGTATTTT,CSVSQGEDTQYF
TRBJ2-1,TRBD1,few,TRBV12-3/TRBV12-4,TGTGCCAGCACCCTCCTTCCGGGGACAGGGGTTTTC,CASTLLPGTGVF
TRBJ2-7,-,many,TRBV7-9,TGTGCCAGCAGCTTTCGCCAGGGCTACGAGCAGTACTTC,CASSFRQGYEQYF
TRBJ1-3,-,few,TRBV29-1,TGCAGCGTTGGAATAAGTCCCTCTGGAAACACCATATATTTT,CSVGISPSGNTIYF
TRBJ2-7,TRBD1,few,TRBV18,TGTGCCAGCTCACCGTCCCCCGGGACAGGGGTGGAAGAGCAGTACTTC,CASSPSPGTGVEEQYF
TRBJ2-1,-,-,TRBV10-3,TGTGCCATCAGTGAGCAGAGGAATGAGCAGTTCTTC,CAISEQRNEQFF
TRBJ2-1,TRBD1,-,TRBV6-4,TGTGCCAGCAGTGACGTTCACAGGGGGAATTATGAGCAGTTCTTC,CASSDVHRGNYEQFF
TRBJ2-3,-,-,TRBV3-1,TGTGCCAGCAGCCAAGAACCCGCCTGGGGGCGGGGGCCAACAGATACGCAGTATTTT,CASSQEPAWGRGPTDTQYF
TRBJ2-3,TRBD2,many,TRBV20-1,TGCAGTGCTAGTACCGCTGCGGGGGTCACAGATACGCAGTATTTT,CSASTAAGVTDTQYF
TRBJ1-1,-,few,TRBV3-1,TGTGCCAGCAGCCAAGATGTGGGTGGACACACTGAAGCTTTCTTT,CASSQDVGGHTEAFF
TRBJ2-3,TRBD2,-,TRBV9,TGTGCCAGCAGCGCCCAGCTAGCGGGGGGCACAGATACGCAGTATTTT,CASSAQLAGGTDTQYF
TRBJ2-2,-,-,TRBV10-3,TGTGCCATCACTTTTGGGGGGAGCACCGGGGAGCTGTTTTTT,CAITFGGSTGELFF
TRBJ2-1,TRBD2,-,TRBV7-3,TGTGCCAGCAGCTTAAGGCGGGGAGGGGATGAGCAGTTCTTC,CASSLRRGGDEQFF
TRBJ1-1,-,-,TRBV7-6,TGTGCCAGCAGCTTAACGAGCCATTCCACTGAAGCTTTCTTT,CASSLTSHSTEAFF
TRBJ1-5,TRBD1,few,TRBV7-2,TGTGCCAGCAGCTTACGCTTGAGGCTCGGGACAGGGGGTAAGCGGAATCAGCCCCAGCATTTT,CASSLRLRLGTGGKRNQPQHF
TRBJ2-2,TRBD1,-,TRBV5-1,TGCGCCAGCAGCTCGGACAGGCCGAACACCGGGGAGCTGTTTTTT,CASSSDRPNTGELFF
TRBJ1-1,-,few,TRBV6-5,TGTGCCAGCAGTTCAAGGGCTCTGAACACTGAAGCTTTCTTT,CASSSRALNTEAFF
TRBJ2-1,-,few,TRBV20-1,TGCAGTGCCCTCGCAGGGATCGGCTACAATGAGCAGTTCTTC,CSALAGIGYNEQFF
TRBJ1-5,-,-,TRBV28,TGTGCCAGCATCAAATTACAGGGATGGCCCCAGCATTTT,CASIKLQGWPQHF
TRBJ1-5,TRBD1,few,TRBV12-3/TRBV12-4,TGTGCCAGCAACCCCGGACAGGAAACTAATCAGCCCCAGCATTTT,CASNPGQETNQPQHF
TRBJ2-2,TRBD1,few,TRBV7-2,TGTGCCAGCAGCCAAAGGGGACAGGGTCAGACCGGGGAGCTGTTTTTT,CASSQRGQGQTGELFF
TRBJ2-1,TRBD1,few,TRBV12-3/TRBV12-4,TGTGCCAGCAGTCCATGGGACAGGGAGTACAATGAGCAGTTCTTC,CASSPWDREYNEQFF
TRBJ2-1,TRBD2,-,TRBV11-3,TGTGCCAGCAGCACCGCTCCCTCTAGCGGGTCTTACAATGAGCAGTTCTTC,CASSTAPSSGSYNEQFF
TRBJ2-5,-,few,TRBV7-9,TGTGCCAGCAGCTTAGAGCCCCTAGTTCGGGAGACCCAGTACTTC,CASSLEPLVRETQYF
TRBJ2-1,-,few,TRBV20-1,TGCAGTGCAAAAAGGTGGGGGAGCTCCTACAATGAGCAGTTCTTC,CSAKRWGSSYNEQFF
TRBJ1-1,-,-,TRBV6-1,TGTGCCAGCAGTGAATTAAGGGACAACACTGAAGCTTTCTTT,CASSELRDNTEAFF
TRBJ2-7,TRBD1,-,TRBV5-1,TGCGCCAGCAGCTACGGGACAGGGGGCGATCGGTACTTC,CASSYGTGGDRYF
TRBJ2-4,-,many,TRBV2,TGTGCCAGCAGGGACAGTTTAAACATTCAGTACTTC,CASRDSLNIQYF
TRBJ2-5,-,-,TRBV12-3/TRBV12-4,TGTGCCAGCAGCTCAGAACAAGAGACCCAGTACTTC,CASSSEQETQYF
TRBJ2-3,TRBD2,-,TRBV9,TGTGCCAGCAGCGACGAAATACCGGGACTAGCGGAGTCGCATCATACGCAGTATTTT,CASSDEIPGLAESHHTQYF
TRBJ2-5,TRBD1,few,TRBV19,TGTGCCAGTAGTCCCTGGGGACAGGGATTAGAGGAGACCCAGTACTTC,CASSPWGQGLEETQYF
TRBJ1-5,-,-,TRBV6-2/TRBV6-3,TGTGCCAGCAGTCACCGCGTGGGCCCCCAGCATTTT,CASSHRVGPQHF
TRBJ2-1,-,many,TRBV3-1,TGTGCCAGCAGCTTTGGACCCGCGGAGCCGCAGCAGTTCTTC,CASSFGPAEPQQFF
TRBJ2-5,-,many,TRBV4-3,TGCGCCAGCAGCCAAGAGGCATTAGGGACCCAGTACTTC,CASSQEALGTQYF
TRBJ1-1,-,medium-sized,TRBV7-8,TGTGCCAGCAGCTCCTACAGCGTAAAACCTGAAGCTTTCTTT,CASSSYSVKPEAFF
TRBJ1-1,TRBD1,many,TRBV10-3,TGTGCCATCAGTGAACAAACAGGGGGCACTGAAGCTTTCTTT,CAISEQTGGTEAFF
TRBJ2-7,TRBD1,-,TRBV5-1,TGCGCCAGCAGAGGACAGGTGGGATACGAGCAGTACTTC,CASRGQVGYEQYF
TRBJ1-6,TRBD1,-,TRBV5-1,TGCGCCAGCAGCACCGACAGGGAATCACCCCTCCACTTT,CASSTDRESPLHF
TRBJ1-1,-,-,TRBV7-9,TGTGCCAGCAGCTTAGAGTATACGCTGATAGTGGGGGCTTTCTTT,CASSLEYTLIVGAFF
TRBJ2-5,TRBD2,-,TRBV9,TGTGCCAGCAGCCTACGCCCGGGACTAGCGGGGGCCGAGACCCAGTACTTC,CASSLRPGLAGAETQYF
TRBJ2-1,-,once,TRBV19,TGTGCCAGTAGTATAGATCGTAACCGGGACGTCGTCTACAATGAGCAGTTCTTC,CASSIDRNRDVVYNEQFF